This T cell receptor (beta chain) was captured in a study of T cell responses to AZD1222 COVID-19 vaccine. Study conclusions and caveats: Spike was spanned by vaccine-associated CD4 TCRs, which were dominant at 160-218 and 743-854.

Assay used: immunoSEQ multiplex PCR; TCRdb lists only in-frame clones, some missing. The table has over 100,000 clones, approximately 90% seen once. Researchers grouped second doses given at about 4 or about 12 weeks into one pool. The CDR3 loop spans 15 amino acids. From germline, CDR1 is MDHEN and CDR2 SYDVKM. Trimming left V 1 base short and J 3 bases short, with 13 bases between. With respect to this clone: The antigen is unknown.

The chain couples TRBV28 to TRBJ2-7, with D tentatively TRBD1 or TRBD2 (5 bases each). The receptor was isolated from an adult who received the AZD1222 COVID-19 vaccine. The starting material was peripheral blood, obtained 28 days after the second AZD1222 dose. As DNA, the CDR3 is TGTGCCAGCAGTTTATCGGGGCTAGCTATCTACGAGCAGTACTTC. This codes for CASSLSGLAIYEQYF. Full variable domain (remainder filled in from reference TRBV28 and TRBJ2-7): DVKVTQSSRYLVKRTGEKVFLECVQDMDHENMFWYRQDPGLGLRLIYFSYDVKMKEKGDIPEGYSVSREKKERFSLILESASTNQTSMYLCASSLSGLAIYEQYFGPGTRLTVT.